This T cell receptor beta chain was identified in a study of CXCR3-negative and CXCR3-positive naive CD8 T cells. Researchers prepared the TRB cDNA libraries using 5' RACE with UMI labels. TCRdb re-called the 5' RACE reads, yielding one record per CDR3 amino acid sequence without DNA. The sample has 100,000 to 150,000 distinct CDR3 sequences. About this clonotype itself: What it binds is unknown.

Triplicate approximately 300,000-cell sorts were made of each CD8+ T cell subset. Naivety in CD8+ T cells corresponded to a CD45RO-CCR7+CD27+CD95- phenotype. The CDR3 length is 16 residues. CDR1 and CDR2 from the germline V gene are SGHAT and FQNNGV. Study conclusions and caveats: Naive CXCR3-negative cells resembled naive CXCR3-positive cells in TRBV-TRBJ usage; memory cells differed. Similarly elevated diversity marked both naive subsets, with memory CD8+ cells showing far lower diversity.

The sample consisted of naive CXCR3- CD8+ T cells from blood. Subset: CD45RO-CCR7+CD27+CD95- naive CD8+ T cells lacking CXCR3 (TNR3-). The TCR comes from a human donor in good health. Some clones in this sample may be carry-over from other donors' samples. The J gene is TRBJ2-1, the V gene TRBV11-2; the D gene TCRdb calls, TRBD1, cannot be checked with no DNA. CDR3 sequence reads: CASSLDPGQGYNEQFF. Complete variable domain (other parts from reference TRBV11-2 and TRBJ2-1): EAGVAQSPRYKIIEKRQSVAFWCNPISGHATLYWYQQILGQGPKLLIQFQNNGVVDDSQLPKDRFSAERLKGVDSTLKIQPAKLEDSAVYLCASSLDPGQGYNEQFFGPGTRLTVL.